Following are 6 T cell receptor beta chains from one sample sequenced in a study of blood T cells in healthy people across ages. The second PCR ran roughly 7 to 11 cycles with a sample-barcoded 5' primer and J-beta primers. MiXCR was run by TCRdb on the 5' RACE reads, yielding one entry per CDR3 protein. This table has approximately 360,000 distinct CDR3 sequences, 52% appearing once. The sample consisted of blood. The receptors stem from a man between 60 and 75 years old in good health.

J is TRBJ2-7 and V is TRBV5-1; TRBD1 aligns across 12 bases. CDR3 size: 14 residues. J was trimmed by 4 bases and V by 4 bases; bases with no gene match: 3. Germline V gene lookup returns CDR1 SGHRS and CDR2 YFSETQ. The chain's CDR3 is CASSVGQGAYEQYF. CDR3 in DNA: TGCGCCAGCAGCGTGGGACAGGGGGCTTACGAGCAGTACTTC.

V usage is TRBV20-1 and J usage is TRBJ2-1; 9 positions match TRBD2. The CDR3 runs to 14 residues. Germline trimming cut 1 base from V and 4 bases from J; bases unmatched to any gene: 2. Looked up from germline, CDR1 is DFQATT and CDR2 is SNEGSKA (reference sequence). The CDR3: CSARVAGAYNEQFF. Written as DNA, the CDR3 is TGCAGTGCTAGAGTAGCGGGGGCGTACAATGAGCAGTTCTTC.

To note about this clonotype: At one boundary the junction diverges from the germline segment, which might be a read error. The chain joins TRBV18 to TRBJ2-1, with D possibly being TRBD1 (5 bases). Germline V gene lookup returns CDR1 KGHSH and CDR2 LQKENI. This CDR3 contains 15 residues. This CDR3 is CARSPPGSGNREQFF. The CDR3 DNA reads TGTGCCCGCTCACCACCGGGCTCCGGAAACAGGGAGCAGTTCTTC.

The chain recombines TRBV7-8 with TRBJ2-7; no firm D call. This CDR3 is built from 17 residues. Germline CDR1 is SGHVS and CDR2 is FQNEAQ. The germline V and J ends were trimmed by 1 base and 1 base, with 17 bases remaining between them. The CDR3 sequence is CASSLGIGMLRSYEQYF. CDR3 DNA: TGTGCCAGCAGCTTAGGGATCGGTATGTTGCGTTCCTACGAGCAGTACTTC.

This clonotype occurred a few times. The chain has TRBV20-1 and TRBJ1-4, with D possibly TRBD1 on 5 matching bases. Germline CDR1 DFQATT, CDR2 SNEGSKA (reference sequence). V gave up 3 bases and J gave up 7 bases, with 12 bases separating them. This CDR3 comprises 13 residues. CDR3: CSARHRTGEKLFF. The CDR3 coding sequence is TGCAGTGCTAGGCACAGGACTGGTGAAAAACTGTTTTTT.

A remark on this clonotype: Since a much larger clone is just one base distant, this may be a read error. The chain joins TRBV4-3 to TRBJ1-1, with 7 bases aligning to TRBD1. Germline V gene sequence: CDR1 LGHNA, CDR2 YSLEER. The trim removed 5 bases at V and 0 bases at J, leaving 9 bases unmatched. This CDR3 is 16 amino acids long. CDR3 sequence reads: CASSYPQGGMNTEAFF. The CDR3 DNA reads as TGCGCCAGCAGCTATCCCCAGGGGGGTATGAACACTGAAGCTTTCTTT.